The clone carrying this TCR beta chain was recorded many times. The antigen is undetermined. In the original analysis: Using the CDR3 differences seen across clinicopathological groups, the authors built a distant-metastasis classifier for papillary thyroid cancer, which was meant to discriminate distant-metastatic patients. TCRdb re-clonotyped the PCR reads via MiXCR. The authors' filters were not applied to this entry. The sample carries over 25,000 clones, more than 13% recorded once. This record comes from a study of metastatic and nonmetastatic thyroid tumors. Study-wide background: Repertoire data that came from the blood and tumor or nodule tissue of malignant and benign thyroid patients were compared. Regarding the study as a whole: Versus benign nodules, malignant thyroid tumors reportedly had significantly higher TCR beta diversity, in blood and tumor.

The entire patient cohort was treatment-naive prior to thyroid surgery. In germline, CDR1 is SGDLS, CDR2 YYNGEE. There are 14 residues in the CDR3. Trimming shortened V by 3 bases and J by 4 bases, and 13 bases separated the two germline ends. The chain joins TRBV9 to TRBJ2-5; D is undetermined. The sequence came from a female donor with papillary thyroid cancer or a benign thyroid nodule (not recorded which). Some clones in this sample may be carry-over from other donors' samples. The sample was blood. CDR3 amino acids: CASSDPTYGETQYF. CDR3 nucleotide sequence: TGTGCCAGCAGCGATCCGACATATGGAGAGACCCAGTACTTC.